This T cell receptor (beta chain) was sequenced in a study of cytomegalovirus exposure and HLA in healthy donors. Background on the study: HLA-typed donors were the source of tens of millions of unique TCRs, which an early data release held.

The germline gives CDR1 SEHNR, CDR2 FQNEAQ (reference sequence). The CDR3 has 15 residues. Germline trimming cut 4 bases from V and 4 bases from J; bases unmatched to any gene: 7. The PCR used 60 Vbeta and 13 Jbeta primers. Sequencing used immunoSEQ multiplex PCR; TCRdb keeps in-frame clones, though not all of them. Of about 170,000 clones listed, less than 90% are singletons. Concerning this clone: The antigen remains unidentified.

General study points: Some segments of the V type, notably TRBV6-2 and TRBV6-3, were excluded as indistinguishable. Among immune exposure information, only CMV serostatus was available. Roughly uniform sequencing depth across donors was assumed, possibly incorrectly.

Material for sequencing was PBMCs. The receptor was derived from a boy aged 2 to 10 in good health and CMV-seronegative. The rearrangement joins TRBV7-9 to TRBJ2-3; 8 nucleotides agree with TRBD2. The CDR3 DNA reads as TGTGCCAGCAGCTGGGCCGGGACTAGTCCAGATACGCAGTATTTT. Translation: CASSWAGTSPDTQYF.